This TCR beta chain appears in the sequencing data of a study of T cells in tuberculosis. Study context: T cells were selected with CD1B tetramers loaded with glucose monomycolate.

Findings and caveats of the study: Active tuberculosis patients had shorter CDR3-alpha; the beta difference was nonsignificant. Active tuberculosis alpha repertoires lay closer to GMM-specific TCRs than controls'.

Concerning this clone: Its antigen is currently unknown.

The CDR3 consists of 15 residues. Germline V gives CDR1 MRHNA, CDR2 SNTAGT. V was cut by 6 bases and J by 2 bases, with 14 bases left in between. Generated by immunoSEQ multiplex PCR, the TCRdb table keeps only in-frame clones and is missing some. This sample has about 20,000 clones, with 85% to 90% found just once. The sequenced sample was PBMCs. The origin of this receptor is a donor aged 10-29 years with latent tuberculosis or without tuberculosis infection. The rearrangement joins TRBV6-4 to TRBJ2-1; possibly TRBD2 for D (6 bases). For the CDR3, the DNA is TGTGCCAGCAGGACTAGTAAAAGCCCCTACAATGAGCAGTTCTTC. Translating it yields CASRTSKSPYNEQFF.